This is a list of T cell receptor beta chains from one sample in a study of T-cell memory formation after mild COVID-19. TCRdb reprocessed the 5' RACE reads with MiXCR, giving one entry per CDR3 protein. The sample shows some 450,000 distinct CDR3 sequences, 15% to 20% of them seen only once. The specimen sequenced was PBMCs or a T cell subset sorted from them (not recorded which). Receptor source: an adult woman who had mild COVID-19 (a few samples of this study predate the infection). Cell type and time point are not known. CDR3s include the opening cysteine and the closing phenylalanine or tryptophan. The D gene is left open where the match is weak. Where a row states a size, it is once, few, many or the class of an expanded clone; other rows omit it.

>14|.|TRBJ2-1|many|TRBV5-1
CASSLSNSYNEQFF
TGCGCCAGCAGCTTAAGCAATTCCTACAATGAGCAGTTCTTC
>12|.|TRBJ2-7|many|TRBV6-2/TRBV6-3
CASGPLVYEQYF
TGTGCCAGCGGCCCCCTGGTCTACGAGCAGTACTTC
>16|TRBD2|TRBJ2-1|few|TRBV27
CASSFPMTSGLNEQFF
TGTGCCAGCAGTTTCCCAATGACTAGCGGCCTCAATGAGCAGTTCTTC
>13|.|TRBJ2-7|many|TRBV7-2
CASSRGGTYEQYF
TGTGCCAGCAGTCGTGGGGGAACCTACGAGCAGTACTTC
>14|TRBD2|TRBJ2-1|.|TRBV12-3/TRBV12-4
CASSEREMGNEQFF
TGTGCCAGCTCCGAGCGGGAAATGGGCAATGAGCAGTTCTTC
>11|TRBD1|TRBJ1-1|.|TRBV12-3/TRBV12-4
CAVDRGTEAFF
TGTGCCGTAGACAGGGGCACTGAAGCTTTCTTT
>23|TRBD2|TRBJ2-2|.|TRBV28
CASRPIILRPGLAVQGEPGELFF
TGTGCCAGCAGACCTATCATCCTGAGACCGGGACTAGCGGTCCAAGGAGAGCCCGGGGAGCTGTTTTTT
>14|.|TRBJ2-5|.|TRBV6-5
CASSYSRVGETQYF
TGTGCCAGCAGTTACTCCAGGGTCGGCGAGACCCAGTACTTC
>13|.|TRBJ1-1|many|TRBV7-9
CASSLEGGTEAFF
TGTGCCAGCAGCTTGGAAGGGGGCACTGAAGCTTTCTTT
>17|TRBD1|TRBJ2-7|.|TRBV6-5
CASSRSTGTVSSYEQYF
TGTGCCAGCAGTCGCTCGACCGGGACAGTGAGCTCCTACGAGCAGTACTTC
>13|.|TRBJ2-7|.|TRBV3-1
CASSYDINYEQYF
TGTGCCAGCAGCTATGACATAAACTACGAGCAGTACTTC
>14|.|TRBJ1-5|.|TRBV20-1
CSAREGSSNQPQHF
TGCAGTGCTAGAGAGGGCAGTAGCAATCAGCCCCAGCATTTT
>13|.|TRBJ2-7|few|TRBV4-3
CASSQDTVGEQYF
TGCGCCAGCAGCCAAGACACAGTTGGGGAGCAGTACTTC
>15|TRBD2|TRBJ2-7|few|TRBV9
CASSVDLAGSYEQYF
TGTGCCAGCAGCGTAGATCTAGCGGGATCCTACGAGCAGTACTTC
>19|TRBD2|TRBJ2-1|.|TRBV11-3
CASSLKPTETSGSWYEQFF
TGTGCCAGCAGCTTAAAACCGACGGAGACTAGCGGGAGTTGGTATGAGCAGTTCTTC
>16|TRBD2|TRBJ2-1|few|TRBV15
CATSREASGAYNEQFF
TGTGCCACCAGCAGAGAGGCTAGCGGGGCCTACAATGAGCAGTTCTTC